This TCR beta chain was captured in a study of CD8 T cells in Susac syndrome. Study background: The Susac syndrome patients were therapy-naive, on corticosteroids, or on intravenous immunoglobulin alone at blood draw.

The CDR3 covers 14 residues. With 6 bases clipped from V and 7 bases from J, the junction kept 7 bases outside the gene matches. Germline values: CDR1 LNHDA, CDR2 SQIVND (reference sequence). When the RNA was reverse transcribed, random hexamers were used with an input of roughly 0.45 to 1 ug. TCRdb re-called the immunoSEQ multiplex PCR reads through MiXCR, storing one row per CDR3 protein. The sample records under 200,000 distinct CDR3 sequences, 90% to 95% being singletons. The receptor comes from a human donor with Susac syndrome. Sequencing was done on a sample of CD4+ T cells from PBMCs. This sequence joins TRBV19 and TRBJ2-1, with 9 bases aligning to TRBD2. DNA for the CDR3: TGTGCCAGTAGGGGACTAGCTGTCCCTAATGAGCAGTTCTTC. Protein product: CASRGLAVPNEQFF. The full variable domain, completed using reference TRBV19 and TRBJ2-1, is DGGITQSPKYLFRKEGQNVTLSCEQNLNHDAMYWYRQDPGQGLRLIYYSQIVNDFQKGDIAEGYSVSREKKESFPLTVTSAQKNPTAFYLCASRGLAVPNEQFFGPGTRLTVL.